Presented here are 18 T cell receptor beta chains from one specimen sequenced in a study of cytomegalovirus exposure and HLA in healthy donors. The PCR used 60 Vbeta and 13 Jbeta primers. The data were produced by immunoSEQ multiplex PCR, yet TCRdb's version contains in-frame clones alone and is incomplete. The sample has about 220,000 clones, roughly 80% seen once. The material sequenced was PBMCs. Source of these receptors: a middle-aged man in good health and CMV-seropositive.

The chain joins TRBV9 to TRBJ1-2; 8 bases line up with TRBD1. V lost 3 bases and J lost 4; bases outside the gene matches: 5. There are 14 residues in the CDR3. Germline V gene data show CDR1 as SGDLS and CDR2 as YYNGEE. For the CDR3, the DNA is TGTGCCAGCAGCGCATCCGACAGGGGCTATGGCTACACCTTC. Residues: CASSASDRGYGYTF.

The chain combines TRBV2 with TRBJ2-1; TRBD1 aligns across 9 bases. CDR1 and CDR2 (germline): SNHLY, FYNNEI. V was clipped by 6 bases and J by 8 bases; unmatched bases: 2. CDR3 length: 12 residues. DNA for the CDR3: TGTGCCAGCAGGAGACAGGGGGATGAGCAGTTCTTC. It translates to CASRRQGDEQFF.

The rearrangement links TRBV4-1 to TRBJ1-1; 8 nucleotides agree with TRBD1. The V gene end was trimmed by 2 bases and the J gene end by 8 bases; junction bases not matched to a gene: 1. Germline V gene sequence: CDR1 MGHRA, CDR2 YSYEKL. The length of the CDR3 is 12 residues. The CDR3 sequence is CASSQTGGEAFF. As DNA, the CDR3 is TGCGCCAGCAGCCAAACAGGGGGGGAAGCTTTCTTT.

This chain links TRBV19 with TRBJ1-5, with D possibly TRBD1 on 5 matching bases. The CDR3 runs 15 residues. The V gene's germline CDR1 is LNHDA and CDR2 SQIVND (reference sequence). V shed 5 bases and J shed 6 bases, with 17 bases lying between them. The DNA for the CDR3 is TGTGCCAGTAGTTGGGGCGGTTCGGTTGGTCAGCCCCAGCATTTT. Protein product: CASSWGGSVGQPQHF.

This clone was counted between two and nine times. V and J are TRBV5-4 and TRBJ2-3, with D uncertain. V dropped 4 bases and J dropped 6 bases, with 9 bases sitting between them. The CDR3 totals 12 residues. Germline V gene sequence: CDR1 SGHNT, CDR2 YYREEE (reference sequence). The CDR3 sequence is CASSPAGDTQYF. The DNA for the CDR3 is TGTGCCAGCAGCCCAGCCGGGGATACGCAGTATTTT.

The J gene is TRBJ2-3, the V gene TRBV2; 9 bases agree with TRBD2. Per the germline V gene, CDR1 is SNHLY and CDR2 is FYNNEI. The CDR3 consists of 17 residues. V shed 2 bases and J 2 bases; nucleotides not matched to a gene: 8. The CDR3 here is CASSERVAGAHTDTQYF. CDR3 in DNA: TGTGCCAGCAGTGAACGGGTAGCGGGAGCGCACACAGATACGCAGTATTTT.

V is TRBV5-1 and J is TRBJ2-7; 12 nucleotides line up with TRBD2. Per the germline V gene, CDR1 is SGHRS and CDR2 is YFSETQ. The CDR3 is 14 residues long. The ends lost 3 bases at V and 7 bases at J; junction bases unmatched: 5. CDR3 sequence: CASSSTSGRGEQYF. CDR3 DNA: TGCGCCAGCAGCTCGACTAGCGGGAGAGGTGAGCAGTACTTC.

This chain links TRBV7-2 with TRBJ2-7, with TRBD2 identical over 8 bases. From germline, CDR1 is SGHTA and CDR2 FQGNSA. Trimming took 5 bases from V and 0 from J; bases not matched to a gene: 6. The CDR3 is 15 residues long. The CDR3: CASSPRGGSSYEQYF. The CDR3 DNA reads as TGTGCCAGCAGCCCGCGCGGGGGGAGCTCCTACGAGCAGTACTTC.

This clone was detected a few times. The rearrangement joins TRBV10-3 to TRBJ1-1; D unclear. From germline, CDR1 is ENHRY and CDR2 SYGVKD. The CDR3 contains 14 residues. V lost 1 base to trimming and J lost 3 bases, with 9 bases between them. In DNA, the CDR3 is TGTGCCATCAGTGAGTGGAGGGTTGACACTGAAGCTTTCTTT. Its protein is CAISEWRVDTEAFF.

The genes are TRBV7-7 and TRBJ2-7; D is possibly TRBD2 (7 bases). The V gene lost 1 base and the J gene lost 2 bases, with 21 bases spanning the gap. The CDR3 is made up of 18 amino acids. Germline V CDR1 and CDR2: SSHAT, FNYEAQ (reference sequence). CDR3 residues: CASSLGGGRTAIAYEQYV. The CDR3 DNA reads as TGTGCCAGCAGCTTAGGGGGGGGCAGGACCGCGATAGCCTACGAGCAGTACGTC.

The chain is built from TRBV27 and TRBJ2-2; perhaps TRBD2 as D (6 bases). V was trimmed by 5 bases and J by 4 bases, leaving 11 bases between them. The V gene's germline CDR1 is MNHEY and CDR2 SMNVEV (reference sequence). The CDR3 extends over 14 amino acids. CDR3 amino acids: CASSKGLFTGELFF. The CDR3, as DNA: TGTGCCAGCAGTAAGGGACTTTTCACCGGGGAGCTGTTTTTT.

The rearrangement links TRBV6-5 to TRBJ2-1; D call uncertain. Germline values: CDR1 MNHEY, CDR2 SVGAGI. This CDR3 contains 14 residues. The V and J ends lost 3 bases and 8 bases respectively, with 14 bases between them. Written as DNA, the CDR3 is TGTGCCAGCAGTTATAGGTCGACTGTCGATGAGCAGTTCTTC. It codes for CASSYRSTVDEQFF.

This chain uses TRBV7-8 with TRBJ1-1; D is undetermined. Germline loops: CDR1 SGHVS, CDR2 FQNEAQ. The CDR3 sequence is 13 residues long. The V gene lost 2 bases and the J gene lost 3 bases, with 7 bases spanning the gap. As DNA, the CDR3 is TGTGCCAGCAGCTTATTACGGGACACTGAAGCTTTCTTT. Protein: CASSLLRDTEAFF.

The chain recombines TRBV7-3 with TRBJ1-1, with D unresolved. This CDR3 comprises 13 residues. Germline V gene data show CDR1 as SGHTA and CDR2 as FQGTGA. V was pared by 2 bases and J by 1 base, with 5 bases between. The CDR3 DNA is TGTGCCAGCAGCTTAGGCTCGAACACTGAAGCTTTCTTT. Amino acid sequence: CASSLGSNTEAFF. The entire variable domain, with the rest obtained from reference TRBV7-3 and TRBJ1-1, is as follows: GAGVSQTPSNKVTEKGKYVELRCDPISGHTALYWYRQSLGQGPEFLIYFQGTGAADDSGLPNDRFFAVRPEGSVSTLKIQRTERGDSAVYLCASSLGSNTEAFFGQGTRLTVV.

V gene TRBV5-1 combines with J gene TRBJ2-5; 10 bases line up with TRBD1. Trimming took 4 bases from V and 4 from J; bases not matched to a gene: 7. Germline V lookup: CDR1 SGHRS, CDR2 YFSETQ. This CDR3 spans 15 amino acids. This CDR3 reads CASSRRDRGPETQYF. The CDR3 nucleotides are TGCGCCAGCAGCCGACGAGACAGGGGGCCAGAGACCCAGTACTTC.

The chain has TRBV4-2 and TRBJ1-6, with TRBD1 identical over 10 bases. Germline-derived CDR1 and CDR2 are LGHNA and YNFKEQ. The V segment lost 4 bases and the J segment 8 bases; nucleotides outside the gene matches: 5. The CDR3 loop spans 15 amino acids. Written as DNA, the CDR3 is TGTGCCAGCAGCCGGGGACAGGGGAGGGATTCACCCCTCCACTTT. Amino acids: CASSRGQGRDSPLHF.

The J gene is TRBJ2-1, the V gene TRBV27, with unresolved D. There are 13 residues in the CDR3. Germline values: CDR1 MNHEY, CDR2 SMNVEV (reference sequence). V was clipped by 6 bases and J by 12 bases, with 18 bases between them. This CDR3 is CASSETFTKGQFF. In nucleotides, the CDR3 is TGTGCCAGCAGCGAGACATTTACGAAAGGGCAGTTCTTC.

The J gene is TRBJ1-1, the V gene TRBV11-3; TRBD1 matches 8 bases. V dropped 5 bases and J dropped 4; count of bases not matched to a gene: 3. Germline V gene data show CDR1 as SGHNT and CDR2 as YENEEA. The CDR3 runs to 13 residues. The CDR3 DNA is TGTGCCAGCAGCACCACAGGGGGCACTGAAGCTTTCTTT. Protein product: CASSTTGGTEAFF.